This TCR beta chain came from a study of cytomegalovirus exposure and HLA in healthy donors (dated by TCRdb to between 2016 and 2019). General notes on the study: An earlier analysis of about 530 of the donors reported about 300 Gb of sequence data and 117 million unique TCR beta sequences obtained from about 179 million T cells. Roughly 300 gigabases of sequencing data and 80 million or so unique TCR sequences were included in an early release covering about 600 HLA-typed donors. Of the roughly 400 genotyped donors, approximately 82% fell in the genetic ancestry cluster associated with self-reported Caucasian donors. The aim of the study was to test whether cataloging public T cell receptors could identify signatures of past pathogen exposure. The T cell repertoires of around 730 subjects were profiled by immunosequencing and related to cytomegalovirus serostatus. Besides the first cohort of some 670 subjects, a separate validation cohort made up of over 100 different subjects was used. High-throughput TCR immunosequencing, statistical association of individual TCRs with disease status, and machine learning were combined to predict cytomegalovirus infection status. A later analysis re-analyzed previously published TCR beta repertoires from about 730 donors and added high-resolution HLA genotyping to study TCR occurrence patterns. Rather than drawing on any new phenotypic data, the later analysis identified candidate immune exposures from TCR beta sequences and the way those sequences occurred across donors. In an earlier analysis of around 540 of the donors, high-throughput TCR beta sequencing was used to judge whether each TCR beta V gene segment behaved as functional or pseudogenic. Donor age, sex, ethnicity and CMV serostatus were compiled alongside the repertoire data. A later genetic analysis used genome-wide SNP genotypes for 398 of the 666 donors, treating that subset as a discovery cohort. Every repertoire in the discovery cohort had been generated on one and the same sequencing platform. HLA typing covered class I and class II loci at four-digit resolution. The number of donors typed differed by locus, with about 629-640 for A, B, C, DRB1 and DQB1, around 560 for DQA1, 600 to 610 for DPA1, and some 440 for DPB1. A handful of DR-DQ haplotypes were handled as single units for association and clustering because linkage in the cohort was strong. Across around 400 genotyped donors of the cohort, an average of roughly 230,000 unique TCR beta nucleotide sequences per donor were sequenced, and roughly 20% of those sequences were non-productive.

As regards this clone: The specificity of this receptor is unknown. Per-base quality was not reported, and no clone a single base away is much larger than it.

What the work shows at the level of the full study, not this receptor alone: Specific HLA alleles were associated with around 18,000 TCR beta sequences at a false discovery rate of 0.05 in a later analysis. According to the authors, the approach could potentially be generalized to other disease states and immunological phenotypes. A few of the identified cytomegalovirus-associated TCR beta chains were confirmed in vitro to be specific for cytomegalovirus antigens. In a later genetic analysis, a missense DCLRE1C variant was associated with V-gene and J-gene trimming of TCR beta chains, and the association was replicated in an independent cohort. The classifier was reported to diagnose cytomegalovirus status with high specificity and sensitivity in both the original cohort and the validation cohort. In a later analysis, TCR association rates were found to vary across HLA loci, with the most associated TCRs seen for DRB1 alleles and the fewest for HLA-C alleles. A group of highly shared sequence variants was considered likely to be a technical artifact of the sequencing pipeline. Presence/absence analyses assumed roughly uniform sequencing depth across donors, an assumption that may not hold. Linkage disequilibrium might explain the correlated functional status among segregating V segments, but an unknown experimental factor could not be excluded. A later genetic analysis reported fewer N-insertions in productive TCRs among donors in an Asian-associated ancestry cluster than the approximately 670-donor mean. A further reported finding was that TCR beta sequences accurately predicted the HLA-A and HLA-B alleles for most subjects in the first cohort. In a later analysis, most CMV-associated TCR beta chains were found to appear HLA-restricted, with HLA associations seemingly driven largely by CMV exposure. Broadly in line with IMGT annotations, most TCR beta V segments showed up in productive rearrangements about 90% or about 30% of the time in an earlier analysis of some 590 of the donors. Only TCR beta chains were sequenced in this cohort, and the absence of alpha or paired-chain data limited detectable features. Most TCR sequences were seen in very few donors, while some public TCRs were found in many individuals. Some IMGT-functional V segments, including TRBV6-2 and TRBV6-3, could not be distinguished by the 87-base-pair reads and were therefore excluded. Because HLA typing was missing for some donors at each locus, association tests included only the typed subset. In a later analysis, HLA-associated TCR beta chains showed more clonal expansion and lower generation probabilities than non-associated chains that were equally common. Because counts were too low, about 17 rarely observed V segments, including chromosome 9 orphons, were excluded from the earlier analysis of a few hundred of the donors. A later analysis reported that several top co-occurrence clusters appeared linked to parvovirus B19, influenza, CMV and Epstein-Barr virus. Assigning TCR associations to individual alleles was difficult when HLA alleles, especially DR and DQ, strongly co-occurred. Immune exposure information for the cohort was limited to CMV serostatus. The study gave a list of 150 to 200 TCR beta chains associated with cytomegalovirus.

Libraries were prepared through the immunoSEQ multiplex PCR assay. A mixture of 60 forward primers for TCR Vbeta segments and 13 reverse primers for TCR Jbeta segments was used in the multiplex PCR. The CDR3 region of rearranged TCR beta genes was amplified from genomic DNA by a multiplex PCR assay. Amplified TCR beta libraries were sequenced as 87-base-pair reads on the Illumina HiSeq System. Per the source publication's procedure: In a later analysis, tens of millions of unique TCR beta chains were counted across the 650 to 700 repertoires, and approximately 9.9 million of these chains were shared by at least two donors. Raw reads were error-corrected and collapsed into unique sequences with a nearest-neighbor algorithm that merged closely related sequences to remove PCR and sequencing errors. V, D and J gene segments were assigned by aligning CDR3 sequences to IMGT reference sequences. For a sequence to be retained, a match of at least six nucleotides was required to both a V gene segment and a J gene segment. Rearrangements were classified as productive when the CDR3 lacked stop codons and remained in frame with V and J, and all other rearrangements were classified as non-productive. Following IMGT convention, CDR3 was defined as the stretch from the second conserved V-encoded cysteine to the conserved J-encoded phenylalanine. The earlier analysis of 550 to 650 of the donors excluded any sequence lacking an unambiguous match to a single V gene segment. An earlier analysis of 550 to 650 of the donors classified V segments as functional when productive rearrangements were above 56.7% and as segregating when the standard deviation between donors was above 5%. To diagnose cytomegalovirus status from the catalog of TCR beta chain sequences, a statistical classification framework was built. In a later analysis, TCR nucleotide sequences were compared against IMGT/GENE-DB human TR gene sequences so that V and J genes could be assigned. The TCRdist pipeline was used in a later analysis to assign CDR3 sequences and most-parsimonious VDJ recombination scenarios. In a later analysis, every TCR beta chain was defined by the combination of its CDR3 amino acid sequence and its V-gene family, and reads without a unique V-gene family were dropped. A later analysis removed several hundred highly shared, low-generation-probability nucleotide sequences to deal with suspected cross-contamination and a sequencing artifact. A later analysis calculated a clonal expansion index for each public chain from normalized within-repertoire ranks of inferred template counts. In a later analysis, generation probabilities were computed with a VDJ recombination model fitted to out-of-frame rearrangements, and the resulting probabilities were checked against IGoR. A later analysis scored TCR-TCR, TCR-HLA and TCR-CMV co-occurrence with hypergeometric tests, applying a repertoire-size bias correction to TCR pairs. False discovery rates were estimated in a later analysis by permuting HLA or CMV assignments 20 times. In a later analysis, co-occurring TCRs were grouped using DBSCAN, with TCRdist sequence similarity added in when clustering inside HLA-allele-positive subsets. Repertoires with fewer than 30,000 or more than 120,000 public chains, plus five repertoires with anomalous nucleotide sharing, were excluded from co-occurrence clustering. TCRdb took this table from immuneACCESS and kept in-frame rearrangements with V and J called. Such tables lack part of the clones; where checked against another copy, unresolved V genes explain under half of the gap, and the rest is unexplained. The D gene and trimming were derived from the DNA, and the V and J assignments and clone size from that table. The sample contains about 130,000 clones, around 70% of them found a single time. 4% of the sample lies in the top ten.

In total, more than 500 healthy bone marrow donors made up the cohort. All cohort members were sampled while nominally healthy, although unrecorded immune exposures were likely present. The donor tested CMV seropositive, placing the donor among the 289 seropositive members of the cohort. A peripheral blood sample was provided by each donor, and peripheral blood mononuclear cells were used for TCR beta sequencing. The Qiagen DNeasy Blood Extraction Kit was used to extract genomic DNA from the blood cell samples. The junction carries 16 bases between V and J, which are trimmed by 3 bases and 4 bases respectively. Spanning cysteine to phenylalanine, the CDR3 consists of 15 amino acids. Only CDR3 DNA remains: 45 bases, in frame from the first base. As encoded in the germline V gene (reference sequence), CDR1 is SGHKS while CDR2 is YYEKEE.

Material for sequencing was PBMCs. The receptor was isolated from a man between 35 and 55 years old in good health and CMV-seropositive. The V and J segments used are TRBV5-5 and TRBJ1-2; there is no confident call for the D gene. The CDR3 sequence is CASSYSGQELYGYTF. The DNA sequence follows: TGTGCCAGCAGCTACTCAGGTCAGGAACTCTATGGCTACACCTTC.